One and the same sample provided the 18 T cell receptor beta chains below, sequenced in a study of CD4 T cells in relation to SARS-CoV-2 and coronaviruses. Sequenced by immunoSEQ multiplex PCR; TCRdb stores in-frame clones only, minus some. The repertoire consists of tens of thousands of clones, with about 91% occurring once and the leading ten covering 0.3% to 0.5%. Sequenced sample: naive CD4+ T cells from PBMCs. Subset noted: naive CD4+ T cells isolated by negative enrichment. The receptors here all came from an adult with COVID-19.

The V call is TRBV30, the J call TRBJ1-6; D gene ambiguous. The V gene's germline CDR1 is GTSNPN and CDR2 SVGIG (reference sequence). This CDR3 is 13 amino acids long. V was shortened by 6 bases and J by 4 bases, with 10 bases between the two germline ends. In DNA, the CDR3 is TGTGCCTGCAAGACTGAATATAATTCACCCCTCCACTTT. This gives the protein CACKTEYNSPLHF.

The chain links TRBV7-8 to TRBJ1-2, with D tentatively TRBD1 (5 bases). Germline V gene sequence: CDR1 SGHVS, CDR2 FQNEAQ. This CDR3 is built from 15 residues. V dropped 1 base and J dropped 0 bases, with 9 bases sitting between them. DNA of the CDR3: TGTGCCAGCAGCTTAGAGAGGGGAGCTAACTATGGCTACACCTTC. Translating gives CASSLERGANYGYTF. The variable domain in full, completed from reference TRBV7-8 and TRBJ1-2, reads GAGVSQSPRYKVAKRGQDVALRCDPISGHVSLFWYQQALGQGPEFLTYFQNEAQLDKSGLPSDRFFAERPEGSVSTLKIQRTQQEDSAVYLCASSLERGANYGYTFGSGTRLTVV.

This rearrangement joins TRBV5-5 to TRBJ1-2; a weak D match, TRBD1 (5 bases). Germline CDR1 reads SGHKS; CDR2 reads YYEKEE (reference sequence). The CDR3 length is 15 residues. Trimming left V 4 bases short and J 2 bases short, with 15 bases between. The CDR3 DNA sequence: TGTGCCAGCAGCCCCGCTTCGGGACTAAACTATGGCTACACCTTC. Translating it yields CASSPASGLNYGYTF.

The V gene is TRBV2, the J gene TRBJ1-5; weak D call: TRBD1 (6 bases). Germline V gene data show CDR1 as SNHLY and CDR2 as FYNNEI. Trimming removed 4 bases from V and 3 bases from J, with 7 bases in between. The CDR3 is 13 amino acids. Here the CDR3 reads CASSGGPNQPQHF. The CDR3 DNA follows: TGTGCCAGCAGTGGGGGGCCCAATCAGCCCCAGCATTTT. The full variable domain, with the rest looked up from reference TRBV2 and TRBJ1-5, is EPEVTQTPSHQVTQMGQEVILRCVPISNHLYFYWYRQILGQKVEFLVSFYNNEISEKSEIFDDQFSVERPDGSNFTLKIRSTKLEDSAMYFCASSGGPNQPQHFGDGTRLSIL.

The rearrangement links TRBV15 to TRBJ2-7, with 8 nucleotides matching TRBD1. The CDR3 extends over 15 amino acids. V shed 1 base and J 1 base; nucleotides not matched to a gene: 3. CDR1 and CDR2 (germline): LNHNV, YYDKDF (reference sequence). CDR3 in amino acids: CATSRVGQVSYEQYF. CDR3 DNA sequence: TGTGCCACCAGCAGAGTGGGACAGGTTTCCTACGAGCAGTACTTC.

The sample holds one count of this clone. The CDR3 nucleotides are TGTGCCAGCAGTTACTCGAACAGGGGGAATGGTGAGCAGTTCTTC. Amino acid sequence: CASSYSNRGNGEQFF. The gene calls are TRBV6-5 and TRBJ2-1, with 8 bases fitting TRBD1. The CDR3 sequence is 15 residues long. Germline V lookup: CDR1 MNHEY, CDR2 SVGAGI. V shed 0 bases and J 9 bases; nucleotides not matched to a gene: 7.

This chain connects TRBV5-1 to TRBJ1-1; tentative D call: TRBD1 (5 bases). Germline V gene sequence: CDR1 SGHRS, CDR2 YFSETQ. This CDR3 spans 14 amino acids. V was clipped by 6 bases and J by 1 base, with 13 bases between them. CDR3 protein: CASTRGLENTEAFF. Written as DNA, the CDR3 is TGCGCCAGCACCCGGGGCCTAGAGAACACTGAAGCTTTCTTT.

The CDR3 DNA follows: TGTGCCAGCAGCCCCCTGGTTACAGATAGCAATCAGCCCCAGCATTTT. It is translated as CASSPLVTDSNQPQHF. This rearrangement joins TRBV11-2 to TRBJ1-5; D gene unclear. The V gene lost 5 bases and the J gene lost 0 bases, with 14 bases spanning the gap. CDR1 and CDR2 (germline): SGHAT, FQNNGV. The CDR3 is 16 amino acids. Full variable domain (outside the CDR3, taken from reference TRBV11-2 and TRBJ1-5): EAGVAQSPRYKIIEKRQSVAFWCNPISGHATLYWYQQILGQGPKLLIQFQNNGVVDDSQLPKDRFSAERLKGVDSTLKIQPAKLEDSAVYLCASSPLVTDSNQPQHFGDGTRLSIL.

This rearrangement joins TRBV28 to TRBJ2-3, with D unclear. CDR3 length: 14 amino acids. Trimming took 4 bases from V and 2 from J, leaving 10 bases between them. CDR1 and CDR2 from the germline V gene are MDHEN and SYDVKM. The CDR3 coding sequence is TGTGCCAGCAGTTCGCGACAATTCACAGATACGCAGTATTTT. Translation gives CASSSRQFTDTQYF.

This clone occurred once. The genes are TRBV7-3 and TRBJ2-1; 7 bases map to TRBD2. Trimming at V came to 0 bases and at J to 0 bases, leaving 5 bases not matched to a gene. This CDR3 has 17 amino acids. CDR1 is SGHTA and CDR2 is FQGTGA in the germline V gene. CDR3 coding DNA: TGTGCCAGCAGCTTAACCTCTGGCGGGGGCTCCTACAATGAGCAGTTCTTC. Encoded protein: CASSLTSGGGSYNEQFF.

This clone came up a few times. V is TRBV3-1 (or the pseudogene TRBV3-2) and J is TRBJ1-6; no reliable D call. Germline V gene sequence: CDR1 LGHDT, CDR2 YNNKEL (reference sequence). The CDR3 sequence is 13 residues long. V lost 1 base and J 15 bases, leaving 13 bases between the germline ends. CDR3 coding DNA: TGTGCCAGCAGCCAAGCTGGGAAGGTATTCCTCCACTTT. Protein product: CASSQAGKVFLHF.

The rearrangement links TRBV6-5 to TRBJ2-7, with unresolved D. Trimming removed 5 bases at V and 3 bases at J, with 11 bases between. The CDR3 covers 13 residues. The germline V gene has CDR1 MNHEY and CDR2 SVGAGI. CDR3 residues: CASSTSSLYEQYF. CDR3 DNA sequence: TGTGCCAGCAGTACCTCCTCACTCTACGAGCAGTACTTC.

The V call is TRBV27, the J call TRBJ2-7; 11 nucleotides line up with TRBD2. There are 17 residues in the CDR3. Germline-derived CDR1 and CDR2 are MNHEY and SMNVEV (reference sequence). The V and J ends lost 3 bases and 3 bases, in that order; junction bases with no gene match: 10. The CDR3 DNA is TGTGCCAGCAGTTTCAAAATAGCGGGAGGGCCTATCTACGAGCAGTACTTC. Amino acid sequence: CASSFKIAGGPIYEQYF.

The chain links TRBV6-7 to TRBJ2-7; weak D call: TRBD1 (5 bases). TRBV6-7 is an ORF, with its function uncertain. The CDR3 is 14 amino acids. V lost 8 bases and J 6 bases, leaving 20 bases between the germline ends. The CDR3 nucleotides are TGTGCCAGCTCCTCCCAGGGCCTCCCCCCCGAGCAGTACTTC. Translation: CASSSQGLPPEQYF.

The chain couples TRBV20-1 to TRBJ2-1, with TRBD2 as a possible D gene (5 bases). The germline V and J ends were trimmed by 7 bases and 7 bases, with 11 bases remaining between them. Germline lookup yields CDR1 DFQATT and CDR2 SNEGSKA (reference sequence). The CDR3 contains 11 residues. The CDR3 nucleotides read TGCAGTGGAGCTAGCTTGAATGAGCAGTTCTTC. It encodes CSGASLNEQFF.

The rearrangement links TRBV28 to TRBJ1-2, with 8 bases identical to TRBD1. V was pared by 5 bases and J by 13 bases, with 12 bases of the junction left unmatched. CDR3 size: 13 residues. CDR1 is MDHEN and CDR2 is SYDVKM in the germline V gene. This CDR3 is CASSLRGPLSCTF. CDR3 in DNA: TGTGCCAGCAGTCTCAGGGGGCCCCTAAGCTGCACCTTC.

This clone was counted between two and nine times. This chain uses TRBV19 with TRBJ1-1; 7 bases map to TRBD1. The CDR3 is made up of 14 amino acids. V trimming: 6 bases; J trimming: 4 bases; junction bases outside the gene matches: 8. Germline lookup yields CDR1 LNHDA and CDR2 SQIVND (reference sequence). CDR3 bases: TGTGCCAGTAGGAGACAGGGAGATGGCACTGAAGCTTTCTTT. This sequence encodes CASRRQGDGTEAFF.

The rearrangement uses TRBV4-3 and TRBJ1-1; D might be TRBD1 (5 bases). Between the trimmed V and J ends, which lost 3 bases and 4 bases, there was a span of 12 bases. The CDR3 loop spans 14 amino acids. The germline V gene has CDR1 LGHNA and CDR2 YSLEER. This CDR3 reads CASSQTQRGTEAFF. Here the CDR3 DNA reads TGCGCCAGCAGCCAGACCCAAAGGGGCACTGAAGCTTTCTTT.